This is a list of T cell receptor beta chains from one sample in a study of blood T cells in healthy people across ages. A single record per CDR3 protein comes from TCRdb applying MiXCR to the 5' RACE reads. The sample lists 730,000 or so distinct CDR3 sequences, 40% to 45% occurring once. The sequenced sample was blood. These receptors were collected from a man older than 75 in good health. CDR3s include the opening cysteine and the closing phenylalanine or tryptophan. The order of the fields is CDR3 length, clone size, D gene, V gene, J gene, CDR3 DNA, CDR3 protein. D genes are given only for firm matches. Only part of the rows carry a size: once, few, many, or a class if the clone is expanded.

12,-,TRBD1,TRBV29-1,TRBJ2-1,TGCAGCGTTGGGGACAGGACGGGGACCCAGTTCTTC,CSVGDRTGTQFF
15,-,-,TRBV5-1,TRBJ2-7,TGCGCCAGCAGCTTGGAACCCAGTTCTTCCTACGAGCAGTACTTC,CASSLEPSSSYEQYF
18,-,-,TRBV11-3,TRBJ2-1,TGTGCCAGCAGCTTTCGATCGATCGACGGGGTCCAATACAATGAGCAGTTCTTC,CASSFRSIDGVQYNEQFF
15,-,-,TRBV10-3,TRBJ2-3,TGTGCCATCAGTGACCCGTCTGAACACACAGATACGCAGTATTTT,CAISDPSEHTDTQYF
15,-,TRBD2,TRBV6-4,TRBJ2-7,TGTGCCAGCCCTGCGGGAGGATTAACTTCCTACGAGCAGTACTTC,CASPAGGLTSYEQYF
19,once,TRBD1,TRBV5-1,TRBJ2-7,TGCGCCAGCAGCCGGCTTGGGGCGGGACAGGGGGGTTCCTACAATGAGCAGTACTTC,CASSRLGAGQGGSYNEQYF
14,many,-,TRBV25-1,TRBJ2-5,TGTGCCACCTCGTGGGAGCAAACTATGGAGACCCAGTACTTC,CATSWEQTMETQYF
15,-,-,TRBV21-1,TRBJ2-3,TGTGCCAGCAGCAACAGGGCGGGGGGTTTAGATACGCAGTATTTT,CASSNRAGGLDTQYF
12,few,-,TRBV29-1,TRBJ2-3,TGCAGCGTTGACGAGAGCACAGATACGCAGTATTTT,CSVDESTDTQYF
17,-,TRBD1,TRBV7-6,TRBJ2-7,TGTGCCAGCAGCTTAGAACCCCCCGAGACAGGGAGCCCCGAGCAGTACTTC,CASSLEPPETGSPEQYF
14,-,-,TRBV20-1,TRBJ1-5,TGCAGTGCTAGACCCGGGACGTATAGTCAGCCCCAGCATTTT,CSARPGTYSQPQHF